A selection of T cell receptor beta chains follows, all from one sample in a study of T cells in Graves' hyperthyroidism and ophthalmopathy. TCRdb independently ran MiXCR on the multiplex PCR reads; one entry per CDR3 protein. This sample has under 700,000 distinct CDR3 sequences; approximately 15% occur once, and the top ten carry more than 15%. The sample comprised blood. The receptors here all came from a woman under 30 with Graves' hyperthyroidism. Both conserved end residues are part of each CDR3. A D gene is named only where the DNA matches it firmly. Not all rows give a size; the values are once, few, many and, for expanded clones, a class.

D gene,V gene,clone size,J gene,CDR3 protein,CDR3 DNA
TRBD1,TRBV7-2,few,TRBJ1-1,CASSTPLGQGKAFF,TGTGCCAGCAGCACCCCTCTGGGACAGGGGAAAGCTTTCTTT
TRBD1,TRBV27,few,TRBJ1-1,CASSLYRGGGRGAFF,TGTGCCAGCAGTTTATACCGCGGGGGGGGCAGGGGGGCTTTCTTT
-,TRBV28,many,TRBJ2-3,CASSSHRQGGFIATQYF,TGTGCCAGCAGTTCCCATCGCCAAGGGGGGTTCATCGCTACGCAGTATTTT
TRBD1,TRBV12-3/TRBV12-4,many,TRBJ2-1,CASTLQGRYNEQFF,TGTGCCAGCACCCTACAGGGGCGATACAATGAGCAGTTCTTC
TRBD2,TRBV28,many,TRBJ2-7,CASSFSAGGYEQYF,TGTGCCAGCAGTTTTTCGGCGGGAGGGTACGAGCAGTACTTC
TRBD1,TRBV30,-,TRBJ2-7,CAWSPGTGGTYEQYF,TGTGCCTGGAGCCCCGGGACAGGGGGCACCTACGAGCAGTACTTC
TRBD2,TRBV19,few,TRBJ2-7,CASSRSGTTYEQYF,TGTGCCAGTAGTAGGAGCGGGACCACCTACGAGCAGTACTTC
TRBD2,TRBV6-1,few,TRBJ2-7,CASSEFLAGGYEQYF,TGTGCCAGCAGTGAATTTTTAGCGGGAGGCTACGAGCAGTACTTC
-,TRBV15,-,TRBJ1-5,CATSREMGRPQHF,TGTGCCACCAGCAGGGAGATGGGAAGGCCCCAGCATTTT
TRBD2,TRBV10-3,many,TRBJ2-7,CAISESGGSYEQYF,TGTGCCATCAGTGAGTCGGGGGGGAGCTACGAGCAGTACTTC
TRBD2,TRBV11-2,many,TRBJ2-1,CASSSGILAGFPYNEQFF,TGTGCCAGCAGCTCTGGAATACTAGCGGGCTTTCCCTACAATGAGCAGTTCTTC
-,TRBV4-3,-,TRBJ1-1,CASSPSPGHHTEAFF,TGCGCCAGCAGCCCTTCACCGGGACACCACACTGAAGCTTTCTTT
-,TRBV20-1,many,TRBJ2-7,CSAELRGLSYEQYF,TGCAGTGCCGAGTTGAGGGGCCTCTCCTACGAGCAGTACTTC
TRBD1,TRBV7-9,few,TRBJ1-2,CASSLSGGSGYTF,TGTGCCAGCAGCTTATCAGGGGGCTCTGGCTACACCTTC